The next 26 T cell receptor beta chains were all read from a single sample in a study of cytomegalovirus exposure and HLA in healthy donors. With 60 Vbeta and 13 Jbeta primers, the PCR was carried out. The assay was immunoSEQ multiplex PCR, and TCRdb's table has in-frame clones only and misses some. The sample comprises approximately 170,000 clones, around 85% of which are singletons, and over 2% rests with the top ten. Sequenced sample: PBMCs. These receptor sequences come from a male donor in good health and CMV-seronegative.

Regarding this clone: The CDR3 does not end in the conserved phenylalanine or tryptophan, so this is likely a read error. The genes are TRBV6-5 and TRBJ2-7, with D perhaps TRBD2 (6 bases). Germline assignment: CDR1 MNHEY and CDR2 SVGAGI. There are 14 residues in the CDR3. The V gene lost 2 bases and the J gene lost 4 bases, with 12 bases spanning the gap. Here the CDR3 reads CASSYIMGGYEQYS. The CDR3 bases are TGTGCCAGCAGTTACATAATGGGAGGATACGAGCAGTACTCC.

Concerning this clone: Other DNA sequences of this sample code for an identical CDR3. This chain uses TRBV18 with TRBJ2-2; D gene ambiguous. V shed 3 bases and J shed 5 bases, with 7 bases lying between them. Germline assignment: CDR1 KGHSH and CDR2 LQKENI. The CDR3 has 13 residues. CDR3 residues: CASSPLLTGELFF. The CDR3 DNA reads as TGTGCCAGCTCACCGCTTCTAACCGGGGAGCTGTTTTTT. Full variable domain (missing parts from reference TRBV18 and TRBJ2-2): NAGVMQNPRHLVRRRGQEARLRCSPMKGHSHVYWYRQLPEEGLKFMVYLQKENIIDESGMPKERFSAEFPKEGPSILRIQQVVRGDSAAYFCASSPLLTGELFFGEGSRLTVL.

V gene TRBV6-5 combines with J gene TRBJ1-5; TRBD1 matches 9 bases. CDR3 size: 15 residues. Germline loops: CDR1 MNHEY, CDR2 SVGAGI. Trimming at V came to 4 bases and at J to 3 bases, leaving 4 bases not matched to a gene. The DNA of the CDR3 is TGTGCCAGCAGTTCCGGACAGGGGAACAATCAGCCCCAGCATTTT. Protein sequence: CASSSGQGNNQPQHF.

J is TRBJ2-1 and V is TRBV4-1; D is unclear. The V gene lost 0 bases and the J gene lost 2 bases, with 11 bases spanning the gap. Germline V CDR1 and CDR2: MGHRA, YSYEKL. This CDR3 region has 16 residues. CDR3 in amino acids: CASSQDWLGAYNEQFF. CDR3 DNA: TGCGCCAGCAGCCAAGATTGGCTAGGAGCCTACAATGAGCAGTTCTTC.

J is TRBJ1-1 and V is TRBV21-1; the table calls TRBD1, which could not be checked here. TRBV21-1 is an annotated pseudogene. The CDR3 spans 15 residues. CDR3 nucleotide sequence: TGTGCCAGCAGCACGCGACAGGGGGCGGATGGTGAAGCTTTCTTT. It yields the protein CASSTRQGADGEAFF.

This clone was found once. The genes are TRBV14 and TRBJ2-1; 7 nucleotides agree with TRBD1. V lost 6 bases to trimming and J lost 3 bases; unmatched junction nucleotides: 11. Germline-derived CDR1 and CDR2 are SGHDN and FVKESK. The CDR3 has 16 amino acids. The CDR3 DNA reads TGTGCCAGCAGTAAGTCAGGGGGTTACTACTACAATGAGCAGTTCTTC. Encoded protein: CASSKSGGYYYNEQFF.

This clone was seen only once. The chain joins TRBV5-1 to TRBJ2-5; 9 nucleotides match TRBD1. The J call is in doubt because the DNA end fits TRBJ2-7 better. The germline gives CDR1 SGHRS, CDR2 YFSETQ. This CDR3 is 15 amino acids long. This chain's CDR3 is CASSAWTGDTYEQYF. The CDR3 bases are TGCGCCAGCAGCGCCTGGACAGGGGACACCTACGAGCAGTACTTC.

This rearrangement joins TRBV29-1 to TRBJ2-5; tentatively, D is TRBD1 (6 bases). Trimming removed 6 bases from V and 3 bases from J, with 17 bases in between. The CDR3 sequence is 14 residues long. Germline V lookup: CDR1 SQVTM, CDR2 ANQGSEA. In DNA, the CDR3 is TGCAGCGTCCCCTCCCCAGGGGCTGAAGAGACCCAGTACTTC. Translating it yields CSVPSPGAEETQYF.

Turning to this clone: This same CDR3 is encoded by further DNA sequences in the sample. The chain joins TRBV6-5 to TRBJ1-2; the match to TRBD1 covers 11 bases. Per the germline V gene, CDR1 is MNHEY and CDR2 is SVGAGI. This CDR3 contains 14 residues. After removal of 6 bases from V and 2 bases from J, the junction contained 2 bases not matched to a gene. The CDR3 loop reads CASRGTGGNYGYTF. The CDR3 nucleotides are TGTGCCAGCAGAGGGACAGGGGGAAACTATGGCTACACCTTC.

This clone was seen a few times. CDR3 loop: CASSYGGRGYEQYF. The CDR3 DNA follows: TGTGCCAGCAGTTACGGGGGGAGGGGCTACGAGCAGTACTTC. The rearrangement links TRBV6-5 to TRBJ2-7; 7 bases align to TRBD2. The V gene end was trimmed by 2 bases and the J gene end by 3 bases; junction bases not matched to a gene: 4. The CDR3 runs 14 residues. Germline CDR1 MNHEY, CDR2 SVGAGI.

The chain couples TRBV5-1 to TRBJ2-1, with D possibly being TRBD2 (5 bases). The germline V and J ends were trimmed by 4 bases and 9 bases, with 14 bases remaining between them. Germline CDR1 reads SGHRS; CDR2 reads YFSETQ. The CDR3 runs 13 residues. CDR3 residues: CASSLPGSGEQFF. The CDR3 coding sequence is TGCGCCAGCAGCCTACCGGGGAGCGGTGAGCAGTTCTTC.

The CDR3, as DNA: TGTGCCAGCTCACCAGGGCCTCACGAAGGACAATATGGCTACACCTTC. Its protein is CASSPGPHEGQYGYTF. V and J are TRBV18 and TRBJ1-2; D is perhaps TRBD1 (5 bases). Per germline, CDR1 KGHSH and CDR2 LQKENI. There are 16 residues in the CDR3. Deletions cut 2 bases from V and 5 bases from J, with 18 bases between.

The chain uses TRBV6-5 and TRBJ1-2; no reliable D call. The CDR3 runs to 14 residues. Germline V gives CDR1 MNHEY, CDR2 SVGAGI. V gave up 0 bases and J gave up 2 bases, with 7 bases separating them. The CDR3: CASSYSAGNYGYTF. The CDR3 DNA is TGTGCCAGCAGTTACTCGGCGGGGAACTATGGCTACACCTTC.

The chain recombines TRBV29-1 with TRBJ2-2; 7 bases are a match to TRBD2. Germline CDR1 is SQVTM and CDR2 is ANQGSEA. The trim removed 0 bases at V and 2 bases at J, leaving 3 bases unmatched. This CDR3 region has 15 residues. The DNA for the CDR3 is TGCAGCGTTGAAGATGCGGGGGTAAACACCGGGGAGCTGTTTTTT. It translates to CSVEDAGVNTGELFF.

The V and J genes are TRBV5-1 and TRBJ1-5; a possible D gene is TRBD1 (5 bases). The CDR3 covers 16 residues. Per the germline V gene, CDR1 is SGHRS and CDR2 is YFSETQ. The V and J ends lost 4 bases and 1 base respectively, with 15 bases between them. CDR3 in amino acids: CASSPVGGSSNQPQHF. The CDR3 DNA reads TGCGCCAGCAGCCCGGTCGGGGGGTCGAGCAATCAGCCCCAGCATTTT.

This clone was picked up one time. The gene calls are TRBV6-1 and TRBJ1-2; 8 nucleotides agree with TRBD1. After removal of 5 bases from V and 5 bases from J, the junction contained 10 bases not matched to a gene. The CDR3 loop spans 15 amino acids. Per germline, CDR1 MNHNS and CDR2 SASEGT. CDR3 DNA: TGTGCCAGCAGTTTGTTCTCCGGGACAGGTTATGGCTACACCTTC. Translated: CASSLFSGTGYGYTF.

The chain joins TRBV7-8 to TRBJ1-1, with 7 bases identical to TRBD1. The CDR3 extends over 13 amino acids. After removal of 5 bases from V and 4 bases from J, the junction contained 4 bases not matched to a gene. Looked up from germline, CDR1 is SGHVS and CDR2 is FQNEAQ. The CDR3 protein is CASSTHRGTEAFF. Written as DNA, the CDR3 is TGTGCCAGCAGCACCCACAGGGGCACTGAAGCTTTCTTT.

The CDR3: CASSGQTYEQYF. For the CDR3, the DNA is TGTGCCAGCAGTGGACAGACCTACGAGCAGTACTTC. The chain is built from TRBV2 and TRBJ2-7, with D possibly matching TRBD1 (5 bases). The CDR3 spans 12 residues. Trimming cost V 4 bases and J 2 bases, with 6 bases left between them. Germline V lookup: CDR1 SNHLY, CDR2 FYNNEI.

The chain combines TRBV5-6 with TRBJ1-6; perhaps TRBD1 as D (5 bases). The V and J ends lost 0 bases and 3 bases respectively, with 10 bases between them. Germline V gene sequence: CDR1 SGHDT, CDR2 YYEEEE. The CDR3 is 16 residues long. The chain's CDR3 is CASSLGWGLYNSPLHF. CDR3 DNA sequence: TGTGCCAGCAGCTTGGGGTGGGGCCTCTATAATTCACCCCTCCACTTT. The full variable domain, with the rest looked up from reference TRBV5-6 and TRBJ1-6, is DAGVTQSPTHLIKTRGQQVTLRCSPKSGHDTVSWYQQALGQGPQFIFQYYEEEERQRGNFPDRFSGHQFPNYSSELNVNALLLGDSALYLCASSLGWGLYNSPLHFGNGTRLTVT.

This chain uses TRBV15 with TRBJ2-1, with 8 positions matching TRBD1. Germline V gives CDR1 LNHNV, CDR2 YYDKDF (reference sequence). The V segment lost 7 bases and the J segment 0 bases; nucleotides outside the gene matches: 2. The CDR3 is made up of 14 amino acids. CDR3 protein: CATKGQGSYNEQFF. The CDR3 DNA reads as TGTGCCACCAAAGGACAGGGCTCCTACAATGAGCAGTTCTTC. The full variable domain, rest sourced from reference TRBV15 and TRBJ2-1, is DAMVIQNPRYQVTQFGKPVTLSCSQTLNHNVMYWYQQKSSQAPKLLFHYYDKDFNNEADTPDNFQSRRPNTSFCFLDIRSPGLGDTAMYLCATKGQGSYNEQFFGPGTRLTVL.

The V call is TRBV19, the J call TRBJ2-5; 7 positions match TRBD2. This CDR3 contains 15 residues. With V trimmed by 7 bases and J by 5 bases, 13 bases remained unmatched. CDR1 LNHDA and CDR2 SQIVND come from the germline V gene (reference sequence). The CDR3 coding sequence is TGTGCCAGTAACAATCAGGGCGGGAGTTGGGAGACCCAGTACTTC. It is translated as CASNNQGGSWETQYF.

V gene TRBV7-2 combines with J gene TRBJ1-6; tentatively, D is TRBD1 (5 bases). This CDR3 has 15 amino acids. From germline, CDR1 is SGHTA and CDR2 FQGNSA. Between the trimmed V and J ends, which lost 1 base and 7 bases, there was a span of 11 bases. In DNA, the CDR3 is TGTGCCAGCAGCTTAGAGCCAGGGAAAAATTCACCCCTCCACTTT. Amino acids: CASSLEPGKNSPLHF.

The chain recombines TRBV6-1 with TRBJ1-5; D uncertain. The V gene's germline CDR1 is MNHNS and CDR2 SASEGT. Trimming took 2 bases from V and 0 from J, leaving 8 bases between them. The CDR3 covers 15 residues. CDR3 DNA: TGTGCCAGCAGTGAATTTTACAATAGCAATCAGCCCCAGCATTTT. Residues: CASSEFYNSNQPQHF.

This clone was seen only once. One junction end does not reproduce the germline sequence, and a read error may be involved. V usage is TRBV6-1 and J usage is TRBJ2-7; TRBD1 aligns across 9 bases. The CDR3 covers 16 residues. The V gene's germline CDR1 is MNHNS and CDR2 SASEGT. The CDR3 region has the DNA TGTGCCAGCAGTGACCCTGGACAGGGGAACCCCTACGAGCGGTACTTC. This translates into CASSDPGQGNPYERYF.

The V call is TRBV7-9, the J call TRBJ2-5, with 7 bases identical to TRBD1. Germline V CDR1 and CDR2: SEHNR, FQNEAQ (reference sequence). The CDR3 runs 15 residues. With V trimmed by 6 bases and J by 2 bases, 9 bases remained unmatched. The CDR3 protein is CASSITGTAQETQYF. The CDR3 bases are TGTGCCAGCAGTATAACCGGGACAGCTCAAGAGACCCAGTACTTC.

V and J are TRBV7-9 and TRBJ1-2, with 7 bases fitting TRBD1. Looked up from germline, CDR1 is SEHNR and CDR2 is FQNEAQ (reference sequence). The trim removed 5 bases at V and 4 bases at J, leaving 10 bases unmatched. The CDR3 runs 15 residues. In DNA, the CDR3 is TGTGCCAGCAGCACCGGCCAGGGGGTCGTCTATGGCTACACCTTC. Translated: CASSTGQGVVYGYTF.